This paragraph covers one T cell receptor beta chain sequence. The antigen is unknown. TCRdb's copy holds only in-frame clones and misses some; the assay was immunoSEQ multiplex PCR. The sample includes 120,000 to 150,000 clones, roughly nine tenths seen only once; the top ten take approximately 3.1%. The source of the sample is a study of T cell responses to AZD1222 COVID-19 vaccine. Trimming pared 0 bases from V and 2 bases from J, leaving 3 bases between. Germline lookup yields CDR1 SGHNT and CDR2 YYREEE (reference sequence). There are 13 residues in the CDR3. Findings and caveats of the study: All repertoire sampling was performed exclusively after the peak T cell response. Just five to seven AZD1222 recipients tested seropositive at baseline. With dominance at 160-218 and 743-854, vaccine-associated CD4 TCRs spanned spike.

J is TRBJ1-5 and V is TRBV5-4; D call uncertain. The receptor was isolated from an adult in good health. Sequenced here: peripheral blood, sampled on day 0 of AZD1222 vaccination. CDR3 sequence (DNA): TGTGCCAGCAGCTTGGATGGCAATCAGCCCCAGCATTTT. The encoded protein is CASSLDGNQPQHF.